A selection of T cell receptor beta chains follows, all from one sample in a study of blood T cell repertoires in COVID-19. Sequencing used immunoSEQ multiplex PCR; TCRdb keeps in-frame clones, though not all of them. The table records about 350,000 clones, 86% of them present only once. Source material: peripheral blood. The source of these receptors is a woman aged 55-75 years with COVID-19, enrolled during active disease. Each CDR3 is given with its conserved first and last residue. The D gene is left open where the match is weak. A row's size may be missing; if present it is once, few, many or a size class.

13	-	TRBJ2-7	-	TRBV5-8	TGTGCCAGCAGCTTAATGATAGCCTACGAGCAGTACTTC	CASSLMIAYEQYF
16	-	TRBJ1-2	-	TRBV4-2	TGTGCCAGCAGCCAAGAACAGGCAGGGGTTAACTATGGCTACACCTTC	CASSQEQAGVNYGYTF
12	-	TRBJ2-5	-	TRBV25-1	TGTGCCAGCAGTGCCAAATTAGAGACCCAGTACTTC	CASSAKLETQYF
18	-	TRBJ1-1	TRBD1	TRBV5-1	TGCGCCAGCAGCCGTCCGCGGACAGGGGGCCGGGAGAACACTGAAGCTTTCTTT	CASSRPRTGGRENTEAFF
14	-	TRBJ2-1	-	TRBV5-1	TGCGCCAGCAGCCCGGCGGGACTCCTCAATGAGCAGTTCTTC	CASSPAGLLNEQFF
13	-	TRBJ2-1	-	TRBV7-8	TGTGCCAGCAGCGCGCAAACAGGGTTTGAGCAGTTCTTC	CASSAQTGFEQFF
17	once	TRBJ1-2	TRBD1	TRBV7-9	TGTGCCAGCAGCTCCGCGGGGGTAGGGACAGGGGTCAATGGCTACACCTTC	CASSSAGVGTGVNGYTF
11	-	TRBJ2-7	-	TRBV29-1	TGCAGCGTTGACGTTCGAGGCGAGCAGTACTTC	CSVDVRGEQYF
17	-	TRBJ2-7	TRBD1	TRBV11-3	TGTGCCAGCAGCTTAGGGGACAGGGTGACCTCCTCCTACGAGCAGTACTTC	CASSLGDRVTSSYEQYF
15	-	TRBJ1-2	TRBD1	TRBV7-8	TGTGCCAGCAGCCCACGTCCAACAGGGGACTATGGCTACACCTTC	CASSPRPTGDYGYTF
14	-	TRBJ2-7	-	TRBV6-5	TGTGCCAGCAGTTACGGGCTGACCTTACAAGAGCAGTACTTC	CASSYGLTLQEQYF
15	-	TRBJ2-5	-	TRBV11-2	TGTGCCAGCAGCTTACAGGGTGGGGACCAAGAGACCCAGTACTTC	CASSLQGGDQETQYF
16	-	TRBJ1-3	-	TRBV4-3	TGCGCCAGCAGCCAATATAACCAGGGGTACGGAAACACCATATATTTT	CASSQYNQGYGNTIYF
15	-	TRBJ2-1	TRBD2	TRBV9	TGTGCCAGCAGCGTGAGTAGCGGGGGACACAATGAGCAGTTCTTC	CASSVSSGGHNEQFF
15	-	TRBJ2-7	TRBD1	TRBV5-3	TGTGCCAGAAGCTCGTTGACAGGGGGAATTCACGAGCAGTACTTC	CARSSLTGGIHEQYF
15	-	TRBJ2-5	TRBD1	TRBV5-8	TGTGCCAGCAGGGCCGGGACAGGGGACCGGGAGACCCAGTACTTC	CASRAGTGDRETQYF
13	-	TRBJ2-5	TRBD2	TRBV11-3	TGTGCCAGCCTGATGGGGGAGGGGGAGACCCAGTACTTC	CASLMGEGETQYF
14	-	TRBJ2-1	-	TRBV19	TGTGCCAGTGCACAGGACTACTCCTACAATGAGCAGTTCTTC	CASAQDYSYNEQFF
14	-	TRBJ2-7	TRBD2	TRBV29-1	TGCAGCGTCGGCAGCGGGGGGGCCGGGAACGAGCAGTACTTC	CSVGSGGAGNEQYF
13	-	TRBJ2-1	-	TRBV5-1	TGCGCCAGCAGCGCCGGGACCTACAATGAGCAGTTCTTC	CASSAGTYNEQFF
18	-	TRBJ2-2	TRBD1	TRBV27	TGTGCCAGCAGTTTAAGGGACAGGGGCCTGTCCGGTACCGGGGAGCTGTTTTTT	CASSLRDRGLSGTGELFF
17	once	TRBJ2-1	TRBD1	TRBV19	TGTGCCAGTAGTACTTTGACAGGGCCGAGCTCCTACAATGAGCAGTTCTTC	CASSTLTGPSSYNEQFF
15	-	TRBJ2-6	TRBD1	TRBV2	TGTGCCAGCAGGGGACAGAGCTCTGGGGCCAACGTCCTGACTTTC	CASRGQSSGANVLTF
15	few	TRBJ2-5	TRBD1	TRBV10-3	TGTGCCATCAGTTTCTCGGGGACAGGCCAAGAGACCCAGTACTTC	CAISFSGTGQETQYF
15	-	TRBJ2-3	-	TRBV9	TGTGCCAGCAGCGTAGGGCGGGGGCGCACAGATACGCAGTATTTT	CASSVGRGRTDTQYF
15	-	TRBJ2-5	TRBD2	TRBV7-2	TGTGCCAGCAGCTTCGGACTAGCCGGCAGTGAGACCCAGTACTTC	CASSFGLAGSETQYF
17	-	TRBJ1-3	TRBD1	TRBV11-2	TGTGCCAGCAGCTACGGAAAACAGGGGCGCCTAATTGACACCATATATTTT	CASSYGKQGRLIDTIYF
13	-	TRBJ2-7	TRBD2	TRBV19	TGTGCCAGTAGTAGGGGGGGTGATTACGAGCAGTACTTC	CASSRGGDYEQYF
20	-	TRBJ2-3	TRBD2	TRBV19	TGTGCCAGTAGTATAGATCGCGGGACTAGCGGGGGGCTAAGCACAGATACGCAGTATTTT	CASSIDRGTSGGLSTDTQYF
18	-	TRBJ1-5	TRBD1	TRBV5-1	TGCGCCAGCAGCCGGACAGGGAGGAAAAGCTATAGCAATCAGCCCCAGCATTTT	CASSRTGRKSYSNQPQHF
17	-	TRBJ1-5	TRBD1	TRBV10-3	TGTGCCACCCAAAGGGACAGGGGAGATAAGGGCAATCAGCCCCAGCATTTT	CATQRDRGDKGNQPQHF
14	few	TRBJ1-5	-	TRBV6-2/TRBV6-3	TGTGCCAGCAGCCGAACGACAGGTAATCAGCCCCAGCATTTT	CASSRTTGNQPQHF
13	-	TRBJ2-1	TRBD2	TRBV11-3	TGTGCCAGCAGCTTAGGACTAGCCGGGGAGCAGTTCTTC	CASSLGLAGEQFF
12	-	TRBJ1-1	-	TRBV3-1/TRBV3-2	TGTGCCAGCACGGGAGGGGGCACTGAAGCTTTCTTT	CASTGGGTEAFF
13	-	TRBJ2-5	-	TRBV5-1	TGCGCCAGCAGAGGCGGCGACGGAGGGACCCAGTACTTC	CASRGGDGGTQYF
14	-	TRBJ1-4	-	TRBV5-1	TGCGCCAGCAGTGTTTTATCAACTAATGAAAAACTGTTTTTT	CASSVLSTNEKLFF
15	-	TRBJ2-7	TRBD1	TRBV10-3	TGTGCCATCAGCCGACCCGGGACAGGGATGTACGAGCAGTACTTC	CAISRPGTGMYEQYF
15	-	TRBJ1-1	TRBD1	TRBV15	TGTGCCACCAGCGGAGACAGGGGGCTAAACACTGAAGCTTTCTTT	CATSGDRGLNTEAFF
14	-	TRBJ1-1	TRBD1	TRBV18	TGTGCCAGCTCAGGCAGAACAGGGGACACTGAAGCTTTCTTT	CASSGRTGDTEAFF
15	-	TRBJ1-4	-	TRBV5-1	TGCGCCAGCAGGTCGGAGGGGCCAACTAATGAAAAACTGTTTTTT	CASRSEGPTNEKLFF
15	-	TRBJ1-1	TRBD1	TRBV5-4	TGTGCCAGCAGCAGGCGGGACAGACTGAACACTGAAGCTTTCTTT	CASSRRDRLNTEAFF